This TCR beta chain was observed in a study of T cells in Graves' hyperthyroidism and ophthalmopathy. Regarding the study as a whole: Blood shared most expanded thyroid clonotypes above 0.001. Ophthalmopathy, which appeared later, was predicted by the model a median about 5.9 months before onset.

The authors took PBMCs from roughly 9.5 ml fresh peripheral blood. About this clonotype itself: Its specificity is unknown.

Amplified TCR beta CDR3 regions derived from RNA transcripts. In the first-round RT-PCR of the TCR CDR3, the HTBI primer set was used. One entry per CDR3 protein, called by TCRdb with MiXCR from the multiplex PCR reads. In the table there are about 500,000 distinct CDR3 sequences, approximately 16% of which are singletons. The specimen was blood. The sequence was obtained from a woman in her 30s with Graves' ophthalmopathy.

CDR3 coding DNA: TGTGCCACCAGTGCCCCACTAGCGGGAACCTACGAGCAGTACTTC. This encodes CATSAPLAGTYEQYF. The chain joins TRBV24-1 to TRBJ2-7; 10 bases align to TRBD2. Germline trimming cut 5 bases from V and 2 bases from J; bases unmatched to any gene: 5. Germline CDR1 KGHDR, CDR2 SFDVKD. The CDR3 spans 15 residues.